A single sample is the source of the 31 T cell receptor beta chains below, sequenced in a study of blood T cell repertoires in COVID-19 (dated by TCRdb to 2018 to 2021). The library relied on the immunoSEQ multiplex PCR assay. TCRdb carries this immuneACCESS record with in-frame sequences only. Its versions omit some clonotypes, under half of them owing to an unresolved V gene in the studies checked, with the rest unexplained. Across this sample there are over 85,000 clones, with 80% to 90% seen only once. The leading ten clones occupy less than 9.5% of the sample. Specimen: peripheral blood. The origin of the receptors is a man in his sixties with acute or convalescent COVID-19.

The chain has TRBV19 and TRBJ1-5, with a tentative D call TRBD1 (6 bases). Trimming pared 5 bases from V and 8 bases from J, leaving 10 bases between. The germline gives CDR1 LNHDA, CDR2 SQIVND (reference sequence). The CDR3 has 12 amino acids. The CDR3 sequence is CASSQQGEPQHF. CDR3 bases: TGTGCCAGTAGTCAACAGGGCGAGCCCCAGCATTTT. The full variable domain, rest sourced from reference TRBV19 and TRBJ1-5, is DGGITQSPKYLFRKEGQNVTLSCEQNLNHDAMYWYRQDPGQGLRLIYYSQIVNDFQKGDIAEGYSVSREKKESFPLTVTSAQKNPTAFYLCASSQQGEPQHFGDGTRLSIL.

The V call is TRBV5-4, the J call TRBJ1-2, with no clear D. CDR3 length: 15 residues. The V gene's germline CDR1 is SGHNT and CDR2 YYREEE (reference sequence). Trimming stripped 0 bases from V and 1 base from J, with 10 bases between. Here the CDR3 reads CASSLVSVHNYGYTF. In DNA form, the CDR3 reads TGTGCCAGCAGCTTGGTATCAGTACATAACTATGGCTACACCTTC. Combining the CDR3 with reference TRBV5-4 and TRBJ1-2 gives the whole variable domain ETGVTQSPTHLIKTRGQQVTLRCSSQSGHNTVSWYQQALGQGPQFIFQYYREEENGRGNFPPRFSGLQFPNYSSELNVNALELDDSALYLCASSLVSVHNYGYTFGSGTRLTVV.

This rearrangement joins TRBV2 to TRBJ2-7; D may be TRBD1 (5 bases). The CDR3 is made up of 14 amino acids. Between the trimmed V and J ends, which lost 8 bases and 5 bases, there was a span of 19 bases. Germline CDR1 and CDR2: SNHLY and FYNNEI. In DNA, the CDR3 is TGTGCCAGCGTTAAGGACATGTCGATCCACGAGCAGTACTTC. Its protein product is CASVKDMSIHEQYF.

As DNA, the CDR3 is TGTGCCAGCAGCCGGGGACAGGGGGCAGGGGAGCAGTACTTC. Translation gives CASSRGQGAGEQYF. This chain connects TRBV7-9 to TRBJ2-7, with 12 bases identical to TRBD1. The junction had 6 bases not matched to a gene; V was cut back by 5 bases and J by 7 bases. In germline, CDR1 is SEHNR, CDR2 FQNEAQ (reference sequence). This CDR3 is 14 amino acids long.

The CDR3 loop reads CASSFVQGGKETQYF. Here the CDR3 DNA reads TGCGCCAGCAGCTTCGTACAGGGGGGCAAAGAGACCCAGTACTTC. This chain connects TRBV5-1 to TRBJ2-5; TRBD1 matches 8 bases. The CDR3 is 15 amino acids. The germline gives CDR1 SGHRS, CDR2 YFSETQ. Trimming cost V 2 bases and J 3 bases; bases outside gene matches: 6.

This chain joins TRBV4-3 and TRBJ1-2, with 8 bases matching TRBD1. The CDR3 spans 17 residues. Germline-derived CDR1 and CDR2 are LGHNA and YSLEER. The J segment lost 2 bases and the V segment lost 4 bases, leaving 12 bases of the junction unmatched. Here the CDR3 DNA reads TGCGCCAGCAGCCCCTCCGAGACAAGGACAGGGAACTATGGCTACACCTTC. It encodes CASSPSETRTGNYGYTF.

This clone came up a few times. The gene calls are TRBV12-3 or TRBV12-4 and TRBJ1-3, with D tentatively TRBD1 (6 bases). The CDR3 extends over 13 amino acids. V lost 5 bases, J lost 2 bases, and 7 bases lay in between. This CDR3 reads CASSRTAGNTIYF. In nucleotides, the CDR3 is TGTGCCAGCAGTCGGACAGCTGGAAACACCATATATTTT.

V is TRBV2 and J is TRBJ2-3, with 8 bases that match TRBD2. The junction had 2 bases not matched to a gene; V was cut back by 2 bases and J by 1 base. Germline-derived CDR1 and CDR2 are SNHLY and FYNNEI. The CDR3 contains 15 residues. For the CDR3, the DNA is TGTGCCAGCAGTGAACGGCGGGAGGGCACAGATACGCAGTATTTT. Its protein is CASSERREGTDTQYF.

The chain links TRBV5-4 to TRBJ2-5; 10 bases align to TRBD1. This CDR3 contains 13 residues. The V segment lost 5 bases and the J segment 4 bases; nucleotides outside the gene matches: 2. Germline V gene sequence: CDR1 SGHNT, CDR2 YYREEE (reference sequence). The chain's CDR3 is CASSRDRGETQYF. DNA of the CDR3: TGTGCCAGCAGTCGGGACAGGGGAGAGACCCAGTACTTC.

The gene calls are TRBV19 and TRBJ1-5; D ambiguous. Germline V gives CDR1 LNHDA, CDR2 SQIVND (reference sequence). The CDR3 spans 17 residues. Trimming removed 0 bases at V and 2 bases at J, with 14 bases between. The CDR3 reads CASSIDKLDFRNQPQHF. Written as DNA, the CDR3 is TGTGCCAGTAGTATAGATAAGCTTGACTTTCGCAATCAGCCCCAGCATTTT.

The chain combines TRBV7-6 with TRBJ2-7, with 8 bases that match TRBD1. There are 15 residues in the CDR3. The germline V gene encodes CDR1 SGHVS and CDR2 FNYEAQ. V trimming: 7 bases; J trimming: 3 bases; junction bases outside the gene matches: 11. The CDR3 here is CASTAGQGSYYEQYF. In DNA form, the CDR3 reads TGTGCCAGCACCGCCGGACAGGGCTCATACTACGAGCAGTACTTC.

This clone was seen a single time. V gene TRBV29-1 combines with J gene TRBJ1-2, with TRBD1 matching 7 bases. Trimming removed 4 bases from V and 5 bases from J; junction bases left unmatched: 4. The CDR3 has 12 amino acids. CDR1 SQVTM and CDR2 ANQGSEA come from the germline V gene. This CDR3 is CSVVGTAYGYTF. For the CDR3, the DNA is TGCAGCGTTGTGGGGACAGCATATGGCTACACCTTC.

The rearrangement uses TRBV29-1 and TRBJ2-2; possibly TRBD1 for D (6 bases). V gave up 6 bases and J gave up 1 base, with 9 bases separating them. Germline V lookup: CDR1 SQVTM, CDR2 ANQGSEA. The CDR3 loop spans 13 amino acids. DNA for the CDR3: TGCAGCGTCGGACAGTGGAACACCGGGGAGCTGTTTTTT. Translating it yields CSVGQWNTGELFF.

The DNA of the CDR3 is TGCAGCGGCGGCGAAACGGGGGAGACCCAGTACTTC. Protein product: CSGGETGETQYF. The chain is built from TRBV29-1 and TRBJ2-5; tentative D call: TRBD2 (5 bases). V gave up 7 bases and J gave up 5 bases, with 14 bases separating them. In germline, CDR1 is SQVTM, CDR2 ANQGSEA. This CDR3 has 12 residues.

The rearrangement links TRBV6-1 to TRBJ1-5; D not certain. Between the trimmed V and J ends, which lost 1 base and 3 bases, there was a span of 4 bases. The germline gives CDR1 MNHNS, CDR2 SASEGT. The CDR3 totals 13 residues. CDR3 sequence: CASSEGYNQPQHF. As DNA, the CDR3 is TGTGCCAGCAGTGAAGGCTACAATCAGCCCCAGCATTTT.

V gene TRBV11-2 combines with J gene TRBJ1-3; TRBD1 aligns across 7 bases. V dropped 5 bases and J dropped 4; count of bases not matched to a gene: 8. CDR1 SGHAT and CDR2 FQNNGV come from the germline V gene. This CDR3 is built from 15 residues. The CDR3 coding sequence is TGTGCCAGCAGCCCCCAGGGGGAGTACGGAAACACCATATATTTT. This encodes CASSPQGEYGNTIYF.

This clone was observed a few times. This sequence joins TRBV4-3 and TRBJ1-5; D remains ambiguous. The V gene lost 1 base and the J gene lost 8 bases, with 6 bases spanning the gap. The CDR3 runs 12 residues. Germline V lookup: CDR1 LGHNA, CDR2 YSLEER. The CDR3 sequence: CASSQGGEPQHF. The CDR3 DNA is TGCGCCAGCAGCCAAGGGGGAGAGCCCCAGCATTTT.

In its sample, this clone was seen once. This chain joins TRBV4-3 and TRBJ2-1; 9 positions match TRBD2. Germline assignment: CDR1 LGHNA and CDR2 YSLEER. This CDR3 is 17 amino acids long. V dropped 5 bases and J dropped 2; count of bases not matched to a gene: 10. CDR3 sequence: CASSGERGAVPYNEQFF. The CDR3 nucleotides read TGCGCCAGCAGCGGAGAGCGGGGGGCCGTCCCCTACAATGAGCAGTTCTTC.

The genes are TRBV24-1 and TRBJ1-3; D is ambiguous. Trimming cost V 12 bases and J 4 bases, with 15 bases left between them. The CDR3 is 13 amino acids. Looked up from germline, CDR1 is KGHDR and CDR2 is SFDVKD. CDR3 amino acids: CAPPKQTGNTIYF. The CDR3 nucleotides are TGTGCCCCCCCGAAGCAGACAGGAAACACCATATATTTT.

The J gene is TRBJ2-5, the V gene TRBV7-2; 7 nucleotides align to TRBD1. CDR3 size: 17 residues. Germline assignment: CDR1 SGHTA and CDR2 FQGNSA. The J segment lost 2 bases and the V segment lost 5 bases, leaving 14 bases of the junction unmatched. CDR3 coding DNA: TGTGCCAGCAGCATACTTCGTCGACAGGGCGGGCAAGAGACCCAGTACTTC. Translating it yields CASSILRRQGGQETQYF. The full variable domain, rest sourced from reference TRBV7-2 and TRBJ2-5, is GAGVSQSPSNKVTEKGKDVELRCDPISGHTALYWYRQSLGQGLEFLIYFQGNSAPDKSGLPSDRFSAERTGGSVSTLTIQRTQQEDSAVYLCASSILRRQGGQETQYFGPGTRLLVL.

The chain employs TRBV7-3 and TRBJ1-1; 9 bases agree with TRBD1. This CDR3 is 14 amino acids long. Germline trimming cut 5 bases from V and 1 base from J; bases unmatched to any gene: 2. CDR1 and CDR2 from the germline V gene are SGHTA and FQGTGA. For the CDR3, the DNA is TGTGCCAGCAGCCAGGGACAGGGGAACACTGAAGCTTTCTTT. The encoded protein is CASSQGQGNTEAFF. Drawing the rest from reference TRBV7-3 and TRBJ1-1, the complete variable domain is GAGVSQTPSNKVTEKGKYVELRCDPISGHTALYWYRQSLGQGPEFLIYFQGTGAADDSGLPNDRFFAVRPEGSVSTLKIQRTERGDSAVYLCASSQGQGNTEAFFGQGTRLTVV.

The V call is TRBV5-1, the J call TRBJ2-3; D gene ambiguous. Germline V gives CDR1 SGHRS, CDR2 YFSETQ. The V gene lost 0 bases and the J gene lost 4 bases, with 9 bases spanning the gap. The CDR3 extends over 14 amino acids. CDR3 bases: TGCGCCAGCAGCTTGGCGCTAGTCGCAGATACGCAGTATTTT. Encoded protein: CASSLALVADTQYF.

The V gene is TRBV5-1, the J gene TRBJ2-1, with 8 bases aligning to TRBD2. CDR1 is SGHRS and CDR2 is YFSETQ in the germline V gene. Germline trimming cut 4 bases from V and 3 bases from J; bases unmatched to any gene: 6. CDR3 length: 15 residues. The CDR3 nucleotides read TGCGCCAGCAGCCAAGACGCGGGAGGCTACAATGAGCAGTTCTTC. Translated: CASSQDAGGYNEQFF.

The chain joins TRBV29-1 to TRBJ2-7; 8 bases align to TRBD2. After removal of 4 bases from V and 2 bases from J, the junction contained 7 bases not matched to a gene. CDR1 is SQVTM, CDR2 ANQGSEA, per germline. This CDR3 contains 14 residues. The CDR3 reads CSVVLAEGTYEQYF. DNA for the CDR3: TGCAGCGTTGTACTAGCGGAGGGGACCTACGAGCAGTACTTC.

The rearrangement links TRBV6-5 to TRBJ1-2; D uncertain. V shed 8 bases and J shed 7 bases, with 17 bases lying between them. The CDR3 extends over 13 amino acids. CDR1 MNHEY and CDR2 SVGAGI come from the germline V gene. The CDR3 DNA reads TGTGCCAGCGGATCCTCCCGAGGGTTTGGCTACACCTTC. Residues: CASGSSRGFGYTF.

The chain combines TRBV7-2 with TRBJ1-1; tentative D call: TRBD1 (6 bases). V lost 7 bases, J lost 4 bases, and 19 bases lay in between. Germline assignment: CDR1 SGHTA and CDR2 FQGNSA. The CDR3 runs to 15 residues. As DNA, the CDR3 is TGTGCCAGCACTCTACACCCGACAGGATCCACTGAAGCTTTCTTT. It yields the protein CASTLHPTGSTEAFF.

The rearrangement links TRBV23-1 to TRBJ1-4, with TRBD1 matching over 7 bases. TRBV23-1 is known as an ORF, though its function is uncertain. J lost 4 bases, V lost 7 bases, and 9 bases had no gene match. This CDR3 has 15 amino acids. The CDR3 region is CASKEGGGDNEKLFF. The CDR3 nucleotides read TGCGCCAGCAAGGAAGGGGGCGGGGATAATGAAAAACTGTTTTTT.

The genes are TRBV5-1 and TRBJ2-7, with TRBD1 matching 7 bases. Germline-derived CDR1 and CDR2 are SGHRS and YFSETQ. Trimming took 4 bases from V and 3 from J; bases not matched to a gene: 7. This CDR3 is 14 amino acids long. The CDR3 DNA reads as TGCGCCAGCAGCACAGGGGACAGCCTCTACGAGCAGTACTTC. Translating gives CASSTGDSLYEQYF.

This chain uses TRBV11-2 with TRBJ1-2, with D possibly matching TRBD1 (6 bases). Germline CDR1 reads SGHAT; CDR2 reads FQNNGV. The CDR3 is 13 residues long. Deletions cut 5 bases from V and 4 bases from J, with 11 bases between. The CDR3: CASSLRQVYGYTF. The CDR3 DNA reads TGTGCCAGCAGCCTCCGACAGGTCTATGGCTACACCTTC.

Written as DNA, the CDR3 is TGCGCCAGCAGTGAGGGCGGCGGCGGGGGGTATGAGCAGTTCTTC. The encoded protein is CASSEGGGGGYEQFF. The rearrangement joins TRBV10-1 to TRBJ2-1; TRBD2 aligns across 8 bases. V lost 2 bases, J lost 8 bases, and 8 bases stayed unmatched. CDR1 is WNHNN and CDR2 is SYGVQD in the germline V gene (reference sequence). This CDR3 is 15 amino acids long.

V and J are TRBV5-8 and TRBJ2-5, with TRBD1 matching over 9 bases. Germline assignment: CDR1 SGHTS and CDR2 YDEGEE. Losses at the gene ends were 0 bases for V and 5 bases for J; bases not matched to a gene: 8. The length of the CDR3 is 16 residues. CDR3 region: CASSLADRGFQETQYF. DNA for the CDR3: TGTGCCAGCAGCTTGGCCGACAGGGGGTTTCAGGAGACCCAGTACTTC.